This entry is about one T cell receptor (beta chain). This sample was taken from a study of blood T cell repertoires in COVID-19. The study assigned cohorts using participant-reported clinical history. Recovered status in Cohort 3 required two negative PCRs, clearance, or symptom resolution. In the study's own analysis: Estimation of nucleated cell counts was performed using reference gene primer amplification. The method was immunoSEQ multiplex PCR; TCRdb's version includes in-frame clones alone and lacks a portion of them. The DNA gave D and trimming, while V, J and clone size come from that table. The profile shows more than 110,000 clones, around 80% of them singletons. The sequence came from a woman aged 45-59 years who had recovered from COVID-19. The sample comprised PBMCs or T cells enriched from blood (not recorded which).

CDR3 loop: CASRIPPGGSPAGELFF. The DNA of the CDR3 is TGTGCCAGCAGAATTCCACCAGGGGGCAGTCCAGCCGGGGAGCTGTTTTTT. The chain is built from TRBV28 and TRBJ2-2; 8 positions match TRBD1. V was clipped by 6 bases and J by 6 bases; unmatched bases: 15. Per the germline V gene, CDR1 is MDHEN and CDR2 is SYDVKM. The CDR3 is 17 residues long.